This T cell receptor beta chain comes out of a study of T cells after yellow fever vaccination. V lost 0 bases and J 10 bases, leaving 10 bases between the germline ends. The CDR3 extends over 12 amino acids. Germline V gene sequence: CDR1 LGHDT, CDR2 YNNKEL (reference sequence). Broader study findings: When the response was secondary, it was weaker but reached its peak faster, day 5 versus 15.

This clonotype appeared a few times. Its antigen is unknown. Via MiXCR, TCRdb re-called the 5' RACE reads, giving one row per CDR3 protein. This table has 620,000 or so distinct CDR3 sequences, over 9% appearing once. The clonotype comes from a man younger than 45 who received the YFV17D yellow fever vaccine. The rearrangement joins TRBV3-1 to TRBJ2-7, with unresolved D. The source was PBMCs, collected on the day of the yellow fever booster vaccination. CDR3 protein: CASSQDLGKQYF. The CDR3 DNA sequence: TGTGCCAGCAGCCAAGATTTGGGGAAACAGTACTTC.